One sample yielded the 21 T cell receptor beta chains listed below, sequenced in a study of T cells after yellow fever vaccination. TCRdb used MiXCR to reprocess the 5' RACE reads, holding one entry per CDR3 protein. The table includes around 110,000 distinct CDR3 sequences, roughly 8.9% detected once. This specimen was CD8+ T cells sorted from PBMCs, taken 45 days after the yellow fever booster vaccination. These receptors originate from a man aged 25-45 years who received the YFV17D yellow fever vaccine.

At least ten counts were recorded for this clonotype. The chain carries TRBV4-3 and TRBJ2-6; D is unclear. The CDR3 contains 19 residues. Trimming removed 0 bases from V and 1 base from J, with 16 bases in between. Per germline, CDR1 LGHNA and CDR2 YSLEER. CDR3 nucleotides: TGCGCCAGCAGCCAAGATCTAGTGCCGGCGAGTTCTGGGGCCAACGTCCTGACTTTC. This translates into CASSQDLVPASSGANVLTF.

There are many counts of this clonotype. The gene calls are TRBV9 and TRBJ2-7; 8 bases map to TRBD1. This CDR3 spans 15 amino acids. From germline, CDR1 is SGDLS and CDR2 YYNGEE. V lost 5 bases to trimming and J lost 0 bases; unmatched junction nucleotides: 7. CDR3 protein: CASSIGTGLSYEQYF. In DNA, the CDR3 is TGTGCCAGCAGTATAGGGACAGGCCTCTCCTACGAGCAGTACTTC.

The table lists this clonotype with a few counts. CDR3 sequence: CSADELAGVGNEQFF. The CDR3 DNA reads as TGCAGTGCTGACGAACTAGCGGGAGTTGGCAATGAGCAGTTCTTC. The chain employs TRBV20-1 and TRBJ2-1, with 11 bases identical to TRBD2. Unmatched junction bases numbered 9, after V lost 5 bases and J lost 6 bases. In germline, CDR1 is DFQATT, CDR2 SNEGSKA (reference sequence). CDR3 length: 15 residues.

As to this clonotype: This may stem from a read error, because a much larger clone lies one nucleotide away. In DNA form, the CDR3 reads TGTGCCAGCAGTTACACAGGGGCTAGTGATGAGCAGTTCTTC. Its protein is CASSYTGASDEQFF. This chain uses TRBV6-2 or TRBV6-3 with TRBJ2-1; 7 positions match TRBD1. This CDR3 region has 14 residues. The V gene's germline CDR1 is MNHEY and CDR2 SVGEGT. After removal of 2 bases from V and 8 bases from J, the junction contained 6 bases not matched to a gene.

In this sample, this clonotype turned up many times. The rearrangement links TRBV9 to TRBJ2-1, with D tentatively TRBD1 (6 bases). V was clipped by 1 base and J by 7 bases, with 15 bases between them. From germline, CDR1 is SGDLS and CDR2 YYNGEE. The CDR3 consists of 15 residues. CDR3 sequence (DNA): TGTGCCAGCAGCGTATTTTGGGGCAGGGGTAATGAGCAGTTCTTC. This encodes CASSVFWGRGNEQFF. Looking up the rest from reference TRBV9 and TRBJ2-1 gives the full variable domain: DSGVTQTPKHLITATGQRVTLRCSPRSGDLSVYWYQQSLDQGLQFLIQYYNGEERAKGNILERFSAQQFPDLHSELNLSSLELGDSALYFCASSVFWGRGNEQFFGPGTRLTVL.

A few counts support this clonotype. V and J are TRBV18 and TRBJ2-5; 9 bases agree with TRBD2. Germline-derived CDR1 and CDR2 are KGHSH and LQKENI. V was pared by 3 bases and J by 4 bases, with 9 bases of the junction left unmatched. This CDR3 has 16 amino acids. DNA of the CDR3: TGTGCCAGCTCACCGTTTGGAGCGGGAGGTGGAGAGACCCAGTACTTC. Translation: CASSPFGAGGGETQYF. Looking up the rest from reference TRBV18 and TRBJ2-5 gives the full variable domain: NAGVMQNPRHLVRRRGQEARLRCSPMKGHSHVYWYRQLPEEGLKFMVYLQKENIIDESGMPKERFSAEFPKEGPSILRIQQVVRGDSAAYFCASSPFGAGGGETQYFGPGTRLLVL.

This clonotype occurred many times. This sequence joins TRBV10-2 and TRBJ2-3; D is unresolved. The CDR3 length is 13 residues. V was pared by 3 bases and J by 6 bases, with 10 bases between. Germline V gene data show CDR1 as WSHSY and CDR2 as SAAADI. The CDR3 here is CASSDWSGDTQYF. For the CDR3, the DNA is TGCGCCAGCAGTGATTGGTCTGGGGATACGCAGTATTTT.

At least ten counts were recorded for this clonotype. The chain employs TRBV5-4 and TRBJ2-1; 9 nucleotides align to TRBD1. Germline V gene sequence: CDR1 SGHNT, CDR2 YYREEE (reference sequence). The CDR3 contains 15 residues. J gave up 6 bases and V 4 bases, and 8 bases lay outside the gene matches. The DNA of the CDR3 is TGTGCCAGCAGCGGTACAGGGGGCGCAGGCAATGAGCAGTTCTTC. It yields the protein CASSGTGGAGNEQFF. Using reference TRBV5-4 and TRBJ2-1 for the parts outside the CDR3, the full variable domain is ETGVTQSPTHLIKTRGQQVTLRCSSQSGHNTVSWYQQALGQGPQFIFQYYREEENGRGNFPPRFSGLQFPNYSSELNVNALELDDSALYLCASSGTGGAGNEQFFGPGTRLTVL.

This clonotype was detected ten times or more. The CDR3 bases are TGTGCCAGCAGCGTGAGAGTCTCGGACAAAGGGTCTGAGCAGTTCTTC. Residues: CASSVRVSDKGSEQFF. The chain combines TRBV9 with TRBJ2-1; perhaps TRBD1 as D (5 bases). The CDR3 length is 16 residues. Germline CDR1 reads SGDLS; CDR2 reads YYNGEE. The V and J ends lost 2 bases and 9 bases respectively, with 21 bases between them.

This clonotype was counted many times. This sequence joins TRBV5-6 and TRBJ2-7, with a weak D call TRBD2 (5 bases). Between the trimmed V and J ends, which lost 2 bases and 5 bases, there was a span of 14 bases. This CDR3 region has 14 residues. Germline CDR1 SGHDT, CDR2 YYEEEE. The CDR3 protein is CASSFVSEGNEQYF. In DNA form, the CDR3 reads TGTGCCAGCAGCTTCGTATCTGAGGGCAACGAGCAGTACTTC.

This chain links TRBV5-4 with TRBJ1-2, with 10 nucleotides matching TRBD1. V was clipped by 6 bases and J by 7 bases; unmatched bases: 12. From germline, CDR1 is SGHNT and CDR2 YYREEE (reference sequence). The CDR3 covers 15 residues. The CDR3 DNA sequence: TGTGCCAGCAACTTCGAGGACAGGGGGATGTTTGGCTACACCTTC. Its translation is CASNFEDRGMFGYTF.

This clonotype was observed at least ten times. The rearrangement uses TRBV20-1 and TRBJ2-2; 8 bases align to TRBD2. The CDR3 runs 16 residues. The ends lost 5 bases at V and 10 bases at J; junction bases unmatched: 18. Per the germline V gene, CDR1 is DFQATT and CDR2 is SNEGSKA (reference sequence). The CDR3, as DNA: TGCAGTGCTCGCTCTTCGCTCCGGGAGGGCCCGGAGGAGCTGTTTTTT. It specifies CSARSSLREGPEELFF.

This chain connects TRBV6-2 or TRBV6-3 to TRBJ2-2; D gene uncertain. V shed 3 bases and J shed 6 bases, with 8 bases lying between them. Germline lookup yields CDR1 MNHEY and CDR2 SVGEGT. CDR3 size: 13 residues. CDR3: CASSYVQAGELFF. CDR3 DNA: TGTGCCAGCAGTTATGTTCAGGCCGGGGAGCTGTTTTTT.

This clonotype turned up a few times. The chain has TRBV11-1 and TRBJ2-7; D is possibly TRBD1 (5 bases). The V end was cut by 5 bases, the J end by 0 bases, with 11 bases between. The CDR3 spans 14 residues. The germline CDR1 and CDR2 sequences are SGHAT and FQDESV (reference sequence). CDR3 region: CASSPKQVSYEQYF. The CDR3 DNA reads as TGTGCCAGCAGCCCAAAACAGGTCTCCTACGAGCAGTACTTC.

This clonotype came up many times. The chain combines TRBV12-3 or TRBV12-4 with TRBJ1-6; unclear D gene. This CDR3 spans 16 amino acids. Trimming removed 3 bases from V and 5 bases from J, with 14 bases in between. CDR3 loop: CASSFILRSDNSPLHF. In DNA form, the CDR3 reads TGTGCCAGCAGTTTTATTCTCCGGAGCGATAATTCACCCCTCCACTTT.

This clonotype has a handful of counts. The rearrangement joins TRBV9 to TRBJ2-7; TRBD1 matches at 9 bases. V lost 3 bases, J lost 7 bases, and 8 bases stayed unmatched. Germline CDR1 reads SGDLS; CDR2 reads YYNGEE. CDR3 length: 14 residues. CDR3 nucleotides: TGTGCCAGCAGCGGAGGGACAGGGAAGAGGGAGCAGTACTTC. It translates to CASSGGTGKREQYF.

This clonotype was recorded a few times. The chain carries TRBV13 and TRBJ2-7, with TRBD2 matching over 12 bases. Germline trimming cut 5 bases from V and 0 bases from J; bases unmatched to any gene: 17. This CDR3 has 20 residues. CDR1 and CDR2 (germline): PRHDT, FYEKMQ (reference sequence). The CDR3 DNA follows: TGTGCCAGCAGCCCTACACTGCTAGCGGGAGGGCCATCGTACTCCTACGAGCAGTACTTC. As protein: CASSPTLLAGGPSYSYEQYF.

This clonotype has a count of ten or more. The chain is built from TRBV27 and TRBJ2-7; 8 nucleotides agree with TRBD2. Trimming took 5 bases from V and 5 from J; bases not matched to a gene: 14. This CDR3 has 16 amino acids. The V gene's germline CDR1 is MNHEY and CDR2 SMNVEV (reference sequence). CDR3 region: CASSAVREGPQNEQYF. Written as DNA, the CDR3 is TGTGCCAGCAGTGCGGTCCGGGAGGGCCCTCAAAACGAGCAGTACTTC.

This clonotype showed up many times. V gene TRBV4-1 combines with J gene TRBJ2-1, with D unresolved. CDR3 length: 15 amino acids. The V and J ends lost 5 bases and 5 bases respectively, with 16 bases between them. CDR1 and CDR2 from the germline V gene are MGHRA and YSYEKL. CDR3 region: CASSKNTVSDNEQFF. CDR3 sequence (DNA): TGCGCCAGCAGCAAAAACACAGTGTCTGACAATGAGCAGTTCTTC.

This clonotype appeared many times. The CDR3, as DNA: TGTGCCAGCAGCTTAGATCAGTTTAACACCGGGGAGCTGTTTTTT. Protein: CASSLDQFNTGELFF. V and J are TRBV7-6 and TRBJ2-2, with D unresolved. V lost 1 base and J lost 2, with 8 bases in between. The CDR3 is 15 residues long. Looked up from germline, CDR1 is SGHVS and CDR2 is FNYEAQ.

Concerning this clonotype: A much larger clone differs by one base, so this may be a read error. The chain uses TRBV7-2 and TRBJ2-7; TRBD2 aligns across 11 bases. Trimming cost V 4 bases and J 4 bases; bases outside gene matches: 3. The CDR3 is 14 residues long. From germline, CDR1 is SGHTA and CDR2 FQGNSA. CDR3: CASSSRTSGYEQYF. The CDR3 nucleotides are TGTGCCAGCAGCTCCAGGACTAGCGGGTACGAGCAGTACTTC.